The 9 T cell receptor beta chains in this list originate from one sample, sequenced in a study of T cells in Graves' hyperthyroidism and ophthalmopathy. Template material for amplifying TCR beta CDR3 regions consisted of RNA transcripts. Carried out on the TCR CDR3, a first-round RT-PCR used the HTBI primer set. TCRdb re-called the multiplex PCR reads with MiXCR, one entry per CDR3 protein. The sample includes about 700,000 distinct CDR3 sequences, about 15% of them seen just once. Sequenced input: blood. These receptors were collected from a woman aged 18-29 years with Graves' hyperthyroidism.

A remark on this clonotype: Mismatch with germline at one junction end may stem from a read error. This chain joins TRBV28 and TRBJ1-2; D might be TRBD1 (5 bases). Germline-derived CDR1 and CDR2 are MDHEN and SYDVKM. There are 13 residues in the CDR3. The CDR3 here is CASGQDIGYDYTF. The CDR3 DNA is TGTGCCAGCGGGCAGGACATAGGCTATGACTACACCTTC.

The V call is TRBV7-2, the J call TRBJ2-7; either TRBD1 or TRBD2 may supply D (5 bases each). The CDR3 has 13 residues. With 2 bases removed from V and 5 bases from J, the gap between germline ends came to 10 bases. Germline assignment: CDR1 SGHTA and CDR2 FQGNSA. The chain's CDR3 is CASSLWGINEQYF. CDR3 coding DNA: TGTGCCAGCAGCTTATGGGGGATCAACGAGCAGTACTTC.

This clonotype was counted many times. This sequence joins TRBV20-1 and TRBJ2-7; D may be TRBD1 (6 bases). Germline values: CDR1 DFQATT, CDR2 SNEGSKA (reference sequence). This CDR3 region has 15 residues. V was shortened by 3 bases and J by 2 bases, with 17 bases between the two germline ends. In nucleotides, the CDR3 is TGCAGTGCTAGGGCGTTAGAAACAGGGACCTACGAGCAGTACTTC. Its translation is CSARALETGTYEQYF.

Many counts were recorded for this clonotype. The chain employs TRBV2 and TRBJ2-1; 13 bases line up with TRBD2. CDR1 is SNHLY, CDR2 FYNNEI, per germline. V shed 4 bases and J 10 bases; nucleotides not matched to a gene: 4. The CDR3 contains 14 residues. The CDR3 reads CASSAGTSGTEQFF. DNA of the CDR3: TGTGCCAGCAGTGCCGGGACTAGCGGGACCGAGCAGTTCTTC.

As regards this clonotype: A much larger clone sits a single nucleotide away, making a read error possible. Here the CDR3 omits its conserved ending phenylalanine or tryptophan, so a read error is the likely source. The V and J genes are TRBV20-1 and TRBJ2-5; 9 nucleotides agree with TRBD2. Germline-derived CDR1 and CDR2 are DFQATT and SNEGSKA (reference sequence). CDR3 length equals 17 residues. The V and J ends lost 2 bases and 4 bases, in that order; junction bases with no gene match: 14. For the CDR3, the DNA is TGCAGTGCTAGACCTGGTCGACTAGCGGAGAGGTTAGAGACCCAGTACATC. Residues: CSARPGRLAERLETQYI.

This sequence joins TRBV19 and TRBJ2-1, with 10 bases matching TRBD1. Germline assignment: CDR1 LNHDA and CDR2 SQIVND (reference sequence). V lost 10 bases and J lost 0; bases outside the gene matches: 6. The CDR3 consists of 15 residues. The CDR3 DNA reads as TGTGCCACTGAGCGGACAGGGGGCTCCTACAATGAGCAGTTCTTC. Its protein product is CATERTGGSYNEQFF.

This clonotype has a handful of counts. V and J are TRBV19 and TRBJ1-2; 7 bases are shared with TRBD1. V was clipped by 6 bases and J by 5 bases; unmatched bases: 15. This CDR3 contains 16 residues. CDR1 and CDR2 (germline): LNHDA, SQIVND (reference sequence). The DNA of the CDR3 is TGTGCCAGTAGCCTACGACAGGGTTCGGATCGGTATGGCTACACCTTC. It specifies CASSLRQGSDRYGYTF.

V is TRBV6-5 and J is TRBJ1-4; a weak D match, TRBD1 (5 bases). Germline values: CDR1 MNHEY, CDR2 SVGAGI. Trimming took off 4 bases at V and 3 bases at J, with 12 bases between the two ends. The CDR3 totals 15 residues. CDR3 DNA sequence: TGTGCCAGCAGTTCCTCGTGGGGACCTAATGAAAAACTGTTTTTT. The encoded protein is CASSSSWGPNEKLFF.

The sample holds a few counts of this clonotype. The V gene is TRBV24-1, the J gene TRBJ2-1, with 7 nucleotides matching TRBD2. The CDR3 has 15 residues. The V and J ends lost 4 bases and 6 bases, in that order; junction bases with no gene match: 8. CDR1 and CDR2 (germline): KGHDR, SFDVKD. CDR3 sequence (DNA): TGTGCCACCAGTGACGATCGGACTAGGTCCAATGAGCAGTTCTTC. Protein product: CATSDDRTRSNEQFF.